The T cell receptor (beta chain) under discussion was sequenced for a study of shared clonotypes between healthy human individuals. CD45RO-negative CD8 cells positively selected for CCR7 made up the naive population, which excluded terminally differentiated effector memory CD45RA+ cells. In the original processing: Junction-only immunoSEQ sequences carried no quality scores, so filtering differed. Using immunoSEQ multiplex PCR, the repertoire was profiled, and TCRdb retains in-frame clones only, with some absent. V and J calls and clone size are as listed in that table; D and trimming were resolved from the DNA. The data hold some 2,000,000 clones, with about 95% observed a single time. This clone appeared once. The CDR3 totals 14 residues. V lost 0 bases and J lost 2, with 9 bases in between. CDR1 is SGHDT and CDR2 is YYEEEE in the germline V gene.

The chain couples TRBV5-6 to TRBJ2-7, with D perhaps matching TRBD2 (5 bases). Sequenced input: naive CD8+ T cells sorted from blood. The sequence came from a man younger than 30 in good health. The CDR3 sequence: CASSLGEIPYEQYF. DNA of the CDR3: TGTGCCAGCAGCTTGGGGGAGATCCCCTACGAGCAGTACTTC.